This TCR beta chain was sequenced in a study of spatial heterogeneity in lung cancer. In its sample, this clonotype was seen many times. The time point denotes: sample taken at primary tumor resection. TCRs were sequenced from unsorted whole RNA of tumor, nontumor lung or PBMC. Every molecule of TCR cDNA had its own unique molecular identifier. One entry per CDR3 protein, called by TCRdb with MiXCR from the 5' RACE reads. Of about 85,000 distinct CDR3 sequences in the sample, approximately 18% were seen once. This clonotype was obtained from a male donor with early-stage non-small cell lung cancer. Sequences were derived from PBMCs, sampled at surgery.

CDR3 nucleotides: TGTGCCAGCAGCCGTCGACTAGCGGGCAGCACAGATACGCAGTATTTT. The encoded protein is CASSRRLAGSTDTQYF. The genes are TRBV7-9 and TRBJ2-3; TRBD2 matches 10 bases. With V trimmed by 5 bases and J by 0 bases, 5 bases remained unmatched. Germline V gene sequence: CDR1 SEHNR, CDR2 FQNEAQ (reference sequence). The length of the CDR3 is 16 residues.